Reported below is one TCR beta chain. As processed by the authors: Counts of nucleated cells, estimated from reference gene primer amplification, were obtained. Libraries were prepared by immunoSEQ multiplex PCR; TCRdb keeps only in-frame clonotypes and omits some of them. V and J calls and clone size are copied from that table; D and trimming were computed from the DNA. Found here are about 110,000 clones, about 85% of them singletons; the top ten hold approximately 4.8%. The data are from a study of blood T cell repertoires in COVID-19. For the study at large: Collection of acute and convalescent COVID-19 samples took place in the United States, Italy and Spain. T cells, B-cell-depleted T cells, or PBMCs supplied cDNA or gDNA.

CDR1 and CDR2 (germline): WSHSY, SAAADI. The V and J ends lost 4 bases and 7 bases, in that order; junction bases with no gene match: 7. There are 14 residues in the CDR3. This receptor was identified in a human donor in a cohort sampled during active COVID-19. What was sequenced was peripheral blood. The chain links TRBV10-2 to TRBJ2-1; 7 nucleotides line up with TRBD2. The CDR3 DNA reads as TGCGCCAGCAGTGGTTGGAGCGGGAAAAATGAGCAGTTCTTC. Translation gives CASSGWSGKNEQFF.